These 29 T cell receptor beta chains were sequenced from one sample in a study of immune evolution from preneoplasia to lung adenocarcinoma. Produced via immunoSEQ multiplex PCR; TCRdb's table is partial and in-frame only. The data hold 30,000 to 45,000 clones, with 74% observed a single time. The specimen was FFPE invasive lung adenocarcinoma tissue. These receptors were collected from a person in their 60s with lung adenocarcinoma.

This clone came up once. The chain recombines TRBV28 with TRBJ2-2; 7 nucleotides line up with TRBD2. Looked up from germline, CDR1 is MDHEN and CDR2 is SYDVKM. V was pared by 6 bases and J by 4 bases, with 5 bases of the junction left unmatched. The CDR3 sequence is 14 residues long. CDR3 sequence (DNA): TGTGCCAGCAGGGGAGCGGGGTCCACCGGGGAGCTGTTTTTT. Translating gives CASRGAGSTGELFF. Complete variable domain (other parts from reference TRBV28 and TRBJ2-2): DVKVTQSSRYLVKRTGEKVFLECVQDMDHENMFWYRQDPGLGLRLIYFSYDVKMKEKGDIPEGYSVSREKKERFSLILESASTNQTSMYLCASRGAGSTGELFFGEGSRLTVL.

This clone was seen once. One junction end disagrees with the germline gene, perhaps due to a read error. The chain couples TRBV5-1 to TRBJ1-1, with D possibly TRBD1 on 5 matching bases. The CDR3 spans 13 residues. Per germline, CDR1 SGHRS and CDR2 YFSETQ. The CDR3: CASSADTSTDAFF. In nucleotides, the CDR3 is TGCGCCAGCAGCGCGGACACCTCCACTGATGCTTTCTTT.

J is TRBJ2-2 and V is TRBV28; D gene uncertain. V dropped 5 bases and J dropped 5 bases, with 15 bases sitting between them. The CDR3 is made up of 15 amino acids. The germline V gene encodes CDR1 MDHEN and CDR2 SYDVKM. CDR3 residues: CASSPPRSGTGELFF. CDR3 sequence (DNA): TGTGCCAGCAGTCCCCCTCGGTCTGGGACCGGGGAGCTGTTTTTT. Full variable domain (remainder filled in from reference TRBV28 and TRBJ2-2): DVKVTQSSRYLVKRTGEKVFLECVQDMDHENMFWYRQDPGLGLRLIYFSYDVKMKEKGDIPEGYSVSREKKERFSLILESASTNQTSMYLCASSPPRSGTGELFFGEGSRLTVL.

CDR3 amino acids: CASSLSSRGDLDGYTF. The CDR3 DNA is TGTGCCAGCAGCTTATCATCGAGGGGGGATCTGGATGGCTACACCTTC. The rearrangement uses TRBV7-8 and TRBJ1-2; possibly TRBD1 for D (6 bases). CDR3 length: 16 amino acids. Between the trimmed V and J ends, which lost 2 bases and 6 bases, there was a span of 19 bases. Germline CDR1 reads SGHVS; CDR2 reads FQNEAQ.

This chain joins TRBV6-6 and TRBJ1-1; D remains ambiguous. V was shortened by 4 bases and J by 1 base, with 4 bases between the two germline ends. Germline values: CDR1 MNHNY, CDR2 SVGAGI (reference sequence). The CDR3 runs to 12 residues. The CDR3 sequence is CASSSRNTEAFF. As DNA, the CDR3 is TGTGCCAGCAGTTCTCGGAACACTGAAGCTTTCTTT.

V usage is TRBV7-2 and J usage is TRBJ2-5, with TRBD1 identical over 8 bases. Trimming at V came to 4 bases and at J to 4 bases, leaving 11 bases not matched to a gene. Germline CDR1 and CDR2: SGHTA and FQGNSA. This CDR3 is 16 amino acids long. CDR3 nucleotide sequence: TGTGCCAGCAGCTACGGTGGCAGGGGGCTAGGAGAGACCCAGTACTTC. The encoded protein is CASSYGGRGLGETQYF.

The chain couples TRBV9 to TRBJ2-1; D uncertain. The CDR3 consists of 13 residues. Germline V gives CDR1 SGDLS, CDR2 YYNGEE. V dropped 0 bases and J dropped 6 bases, with 7 bases sitting between them. CDR3 sequence: CASSVDVLNEQFF. CDR3 coding DNA: TGTGCCAGCAGCGTAGACGTTCTCAATGAGCAGTTCTTC.

The chain employs TRBV5-1 and TRBJ2-7, with a possible D match to TRBD1 (6 bases). This CDR3 is 16 amino acids long. With 0 bases removed from V and 2 bases from J, the gap between germline ends came to 15 bases. Germline assignment: CDR1 SGHRS and CDR2 YFSETQ. CDR3 residues: CASSLGGRGKTYEQYF. In DNA form, the CDR3 reads TGCGCCAGCAGCTTGGGAGGCAGGGGAAAGACCTACGAGCAGTACTTC.

The CDR3 bases are TGTGCCAGCAGCGTAGCTGGGATAGCGGGGGGCACAGATACGCAGTATTTT. This gives the protein CASSVAGIAGGTDTQYF. The chain couples TRBV9 to TRBJ2-3; 9 nucleotides align to TRBD2. This CDR3 is built from 17 residues. The germline gives CDR1 SGDLS, CDR2 YYNGEE. J lost 1 base, V lost 0 bases, and 6 bases had no gene match.

V is TRBV30 and J is TRBJ1-2; D remains unclear. This CDR3 comprises 12 residues. The germline V and J ends were trimmed by 3 bases and 13 bases, with 18 bases remaining between them. Germline-derived CDR1 and CDR2 are GTSNPN and SVGIG (reference sequence). The CDR3 region has the DNA TGTGCCTGGAGCCAGCCCCGGGCAGCCCCCACCTTC. It is translated as CAWSQPRAAPTF.

V usage is TRBV27 and J usage is TRBJ1-1, with 11 bases identical to TRBD1. V trimming: 7 bases; J trimming: 1 base; junction bases outside the gene matches: 26. CDR3 length equals 22 residues. Germline assignment: CDR1 MNHEY and CDR2 SMNVEV (reference sequence). This CDR3 is CASIYRDRGSSLRVLTNTEAFF. The CDR3 nucleotides are TGTGCCAGCATTTACCGGGACAGGGGGTCGTCTTTGAGGGTGTTGACGAACACTGAAGCTTTCTTT.

This clone was observed a single time. The genes are TRBV28 and TRBJ2-7; D gene uncertain. Germline lookup yields CDR1 MDHEN and CDR2 SYDVKM. The CDR3 extends over 13 amino acids. With 7 bases removed from V and 13 bases from J, the gap between germline ends came to 23 bases. CDR3 region: CASNPGSLPIYYF. CDR3 nucleotides: TGTGCCAGCAATCCTGGCTCACTCCCAATTTACTACTTC.

CDR3 amino acids: CASSLGGGGAFF. CDR3 in DNA: TGTGCCAGCAGCTTAGGAGGGGGGGGAGCTTTCTTT. The V call is TRBV7-9, the J call TRBJ1-1, with D tentatively TRBD1 (6 bases). Trimming stripped 1 base from V and 10 bases from J, with 10 bases between. The germline gives CDR1 SEHNR, CDR2 FQNEAQ (reference sequence). The CDR3 has 12 residues.

This clone has a handful of counts. The chain is built from TRBV6-5 and TRBJ2-7; tentatively, D is TRBD2 (5 bases). CDR1 MNHEY and CDR2 SVGAGI come from the germline V gene. The V end was cut by 2 bases, the J end by 3 bases, with 14 bases between. This CDR3 is 15 amino acids long. In DNA form, the CDR3 reads TGTGCCAGCAGTTACCTCCACGAGGGAAACTACGAGCAGTACTTC. This sequence encodes CASSYLHEGNYEQYF.

This clone was counted a single time. The J gene is TRBJ2-7, the V gene TRBV25-1; 13 bases agree with TRBD2. After removal of 2 bases from V and 0 bases from J, the junction contained 1 base not matched to a gene. CDR3 length: 16 amino acids. Germline V gene lookup returns CDR1 MGHDK and CDR2 SYGVNS. The DNA of the CDR3 is TGTGCCAGCAGTGAAGGACTAGCGGGAGTCTCCTACGAGCAGTACTTC. Its translation: CASSEGLAGVSYEQYF.

This chain connects TRBV7-9 to TRBJ2-2, with 8 bases aligning to TRBD2. This CDR3 region has 13 residues. From germline, CDR1 is SEHNR and CDR2 FQNEAQ (reference sequence). With V trimmed by 7 bases and J by 4 bases, 2 bases remained unmatched. The CDR3 nucleotides are TGTGCCAGCAAGCGGGAGATCACCGGGGAGCTGTTTTTT. Encoded protein: CASKREITGELFF.

This clone has only a few counts. The genes are TRBV6-6 and TRBJ1-4; perhaps TRBD1 as D (5 bases). In germline, CDR1 is MNHNY, CDR2 SVGAGI (reference sequence). This CDR3 is 14 amino acids long. Trimming left V 4 bases short and J 5 bases short, with 11 bases between. The CDR3 DNA follows: TGTGCCAGCAGTTCCGGATGGACAAATGAAAAACTGTTTTTT. This sequence encodes CASSSGWTNEKLFF.

Relative to its sample, this clone is medium-sized. V gene TRBV28 combines with J gene TRBJ2-1; 7 positions agree with TRBD2. This CDR3 comprises 14 residues. The V segment lost 4 bases and the J segment 3 bases; nucleotides outside the gene matches: 3. The V gene's germline CDR1 is MDHEN and CDR2 SYDVKM. The CDR3 protein is CASSSSGVYNEQFF. As DNA, the CDR3 is TGTGCCAGCAGTTCTAGCGGAGTCTACAATGAGCAGTTCTTC.

The chain is built from TRBV18 and TRBJ1-1; D unclear. V lost 5 bases to trimming and J lost 4 bases, with 11 bases between them. The CDR3 consists of 13 residues. Germline V gene data show CDR1 as KGHSH and CDR2 as LQKENI. CDR3 in amino acids: CASSAKASTEAFF. Here the CDR3 DNA reads TGTGCCAGCTCAGCTAAGGCGAGCACTGAAGCTTTCTTT.

This clone was found a few times. The chain links TRBV7-8 to TRBJ2-3; 11 bases map to TRBD1. The CDR3 has 17 residues. Germline V gene lookup returns CDR1 SGHVS and CDR2 FQNEAQ. The trim removed 5 bases at V and 2 bases at J, leaving 9 bases unmatched. DNA of the CDR3: TGTGCCAGCAGCACCATGGGACAGGGGGAAATCACAGATACGCAGTATTTT. It translates to CASSTMGQGEITDTQYF.

The genes are TRBV20-1 and TRBJ2-7, with 7 bases identical to TRBD2. CDR1 and CDR2 (germline): DFQATT, SNEGSKA (reference sequence). Trimming took 5 bases from V and 13 from J; bases not matched to a gene: 11. CDR3 length: 11 amino acids. The CDR3 region is CSAEREGLVYF. CDR3 in DNA: TGCAGTGCTGAAAGGGAGGGCCTCGTATACTTC.

The CDR3 spells CASRGIGRAGNQPQHF. CDR3 DNA sequence: TGTGCCAGCAGGGGGATAGGAAGAGCCGGGAATCAGCCCCAGCATTTT. V gene TRBV28 combines with J gene TRBJ1-5, with D unresolved. This CDR3 contains 16 residues. Trimming cost V 6 bases and J 4 bases, with 19 bases left between them. Germline V gene sequence: CDR1 MDHEN, CDR2 SYDVKM.

V usage is TRBV7-9 and J usage is TRBJ1-4; 7 bases line up with TRBD1. Trimming took 1 base from V and 6 from J; bases not matched to a gene: 2. CDR1 and CDR2 (germline): SEHNR, FQNEAQ (reference sequence). The CDR3 totals 14 residues. The CDR3 DNA reads TGTGCCAGCAGCTTAGTCGGGACAGATGAAAAACTGTTTTTT. The encoded protein is CASSLVGTDEKLFF.

About this clone itself: Relative to the germline gene, one junction end is altered; a read error may explain this. The chain recombines TRBV7-8 with TRBJ1-4; possibly TRBD1 for D (5 bases). This CDR3 contains 15 residues. Germline loops: CDR1 SGHVS, CDR2 FQNEAQ. The chain's CDR3 is CASSLVNRRNDKLFF. The CDR3, as DNA: TGTGCCAGCAGCTTAGTGAACAGGCGAAATGACAAACTGTTTTTT.

The J gene is TRBJ2-3, the V gene TRBV27; 8 nucleotides match TRBD2. Germline V CDR1 and CDR2: MNHEY, SMNVEV (reference sequence). Germline trimming cut 0 bases from V and 3 bases from J; bases unmatched to any gene: 8. The CDR3 sequence is 17 residues long. This CDR3 is CASSLSAGGLGTDTQYF. The CDR3 DNA sequence: TGTGCCAGCAGTTTATCGGCGGGAGGTTTAGGGACAGATACGCAGTATTTT.

As regards this clone: At one boundary the junction diverges from the germline segment, which might be a read error. The CDR3 DNA is TGTGCTAGCAGCTCGGACAGGCACAATGAGCAGTTCTTC. Translated, it gives CASSSDRHNEQFF. This chain links TRBV7-7 with TRBJ2-1; the match to TRBD1 covers 7 bases. The CDR3 extends over 13 amino acids. Germline CDR1 and CDR2: SSHAT and FNYEAQ (reference sequence).

This clone appeared a few times. V gene TRBV6-6 combines with J gene TRBJ2-1; D ambiguous. V dropped 4 bases and J dropped 9 bases, with 10 bases sitting between them. CDR1 and CDR2 (germline): MNHNY, SVGAGI (reference sequence). The CDR3 totals 12 residues. The CDR3 sequence: CASSSESSEQFF. Here the CDR3 DNA reads TGTGCCAGCAGTTCGGAATCTTCTGAGCAGTTCTTC.

The chain combines TRBV5-4 with TRBJ2-6; D is possibly TRBD2 (5 bases). CDR3 length equals 16 residues. V was cut by 0 bases and J by 1 base, with 8 bases left in between. CDR1 is SGHNT, CDR2 YYREEE, per germline (reference sequence). CDR3: CASSLVGGSGANVLTF. CDR3 coding DNA: TGTGCCAGCAGCTTGGTAGGCGGGTCTGGGGCCAACGTCCTGACTTTC. Looking up the rest from reference TRBV5-4 and TRBJ2-6 gives the full variable domain: ETGVTQSPTHLIKTRGQQVTLRCSSQSGHNTVSWYQQALGQGPQFIFQYYREEENGRGNFPPRFSGLQFPNYSSELNVNALELDDSALYLCASSLVGGSGANVLTFGAGSRLTVL.

The chain is built from TRBV6-1 and TRBJ1-5; D might be TRBD1 (5 bases). V was clipped by 2 bases and J by 1 base, with 9 bases between them. This CDR3 is built from 15 residues. Germline loops: CDR1 MNHNS, CDR2 SASEGT. CDR3 amino acids: CASSEQGRSNQPQHF. CDR3 sequence (DNA): TGTGCCAGCAGTGAACAGGGACGAAGCAATCAGCCCCAGCATTTT.